This TCR beta chain was sequenced in a study of shared clonotypes between healthy human individuals. The overall study: Researchers assigned three CD4 naive, three CD4 memory, two CD8 naive and one CD8 memory plate to each donor.

Nashville, Tennessee was home to all donors, each a Caucasian adult. Profiled with immunoSEQ multiplex PCR; TCRdb holds only in-frame clones, not every one. The sample lists some 2,000,000 clones, 85% to 95% occurring once. This clone occurred once. The receptor was isolated from a man between 18 and 29 years old in good health. Specimen: naive CD4+ T cells sorted from blood. Subset meaning: CD45RA+ positively selected.

CDR3 nucleotide sequence: TGCGCCAGCAGTGAACAGGGGAGTGGAACTGAAGCTTTCTTT. Translated, it gives CASSEQGSGTEAFF. The chain joins TRBV10-1 to TRBJ1-1; TRBD1 aligns across 7 bases. Germline CDR1 WNHNN, CDR2 SYGVQD (reference sequence). V shed 3 bases and J 5 bases; nucleotides not matched to a gene: 6. CDR3 length equals 14 residues.